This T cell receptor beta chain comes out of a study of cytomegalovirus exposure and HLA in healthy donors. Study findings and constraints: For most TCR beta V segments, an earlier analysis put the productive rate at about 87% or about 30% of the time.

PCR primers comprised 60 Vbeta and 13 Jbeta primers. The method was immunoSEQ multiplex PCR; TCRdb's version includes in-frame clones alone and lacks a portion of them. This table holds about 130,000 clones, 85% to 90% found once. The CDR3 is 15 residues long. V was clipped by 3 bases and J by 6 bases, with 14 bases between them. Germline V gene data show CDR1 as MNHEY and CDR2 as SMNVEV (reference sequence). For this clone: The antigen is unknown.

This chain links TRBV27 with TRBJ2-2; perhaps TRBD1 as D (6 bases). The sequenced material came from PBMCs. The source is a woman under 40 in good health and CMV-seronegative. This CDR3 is CASSFVTGSSGELFF. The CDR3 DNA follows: TGTGCCAGCAGTTTCGTCACAGGGAGCTCCGGGGAGCTGTTTTTT.